Below are 15 T cell receptor beta chains sequenced from a single sample in a study of OX40 agonist ivuxolimab in advanced cancers. Profiled with immunoSEQ multiplex PCR; TCRdb holds only in-frame clones, not every one. This sample carries some 94,000 clones, approximately 95% of them seen once, and the ten largest clones take about 2.1%. The sequences come from CD4+ or CD8+ T cells sorted from blood, collected in a trial of the OX40 agonist ivuxolimab. These receptor sequences come from an adult with an advanced solid tumor such as melanoma, head and neck, liver or kidney cancer.

The gene calls are TRBV9 and TRBJ2-1; 8 bases agree with TRBD2. Germline lookup yields CDR1 SGDLS and CDR2 YYNGEE. J gave up 0 bases and V 3 bases, and 8 bases lay outside the gene matches. This CDR3 has 17 amino acids. The CDR3 nucleotides read TGTGCCAGCAGCGCCCCCCAGCGGGGGAGCTCCTACAATGAGCAGTTCTTC. The encoded protein is CASSAPQRGSSYNEQFF.

The chain is built from TRBV7-9 and TRBJ2-7; D is possibly TRBD1 (7 bases). The V end lost 10 bases, the J end lost 3 bases, and 16 bases lay between the germline ends. This CDR3 has 13 residues. Per the germline V gene, CDR1 is SEHNR and CDR2 is FQNEAQ (reference sequence). CDR3 nucleotide sequence: TGTGCCACAGGGGGGTTTCGTGACTACGAGCAGTACTTC. Translated, it gives CATGGFRDYEQYF.

This sequence joins TRBV7-6 and TRBJ2-1, with 7 bases matching TRBD2. The CDR3 has 18 residues. Germline loops: CDR1 SGHVS, CDR2 FNYEAQ. V shed 0 bases, J shed 6 bases, and the junction held 14 bases outside the gene matches. The CDR3 DNA reads TGTGCCAGCAGCTTAGCCCCTGGGGAGGGAGAGGGCCCCAATGAGCAGTTCTTC. Translation gives CASSLAPGEGEGPNEQFF.

V gene TRBV27 combines with J gene TRBJ2-3; TRBD2 matches 10 bases. The J segment lost 6 bases and the V segment lost 2 bases, leaving 2 bases of the junction unmatched. CDR1 is MNHEY, CDR2 SMNVEV, per germline (reference sequence). The CDR3 length is 14 residues. The CDR3 is CASSLLAGADTQYF. Written as DNA, the CDR3 is TGTGCCAGCAGTTTACTAGCGGGAGCTGATACGCAGTATTTT.

The CDR3 DNA reads as TGTGCCAGCAGCCAAGAGTACGGGCGGAGCCCGAACACCGGGGAGCTGTTTTTT. Translating gives CASSQEYGRSPNTGELFF. This sequence joins TRBV14 and TRBJ2-2; D unresolved. Germline V gives CDR1 SGHDN, CDR2 FVKESK. The CDR3 covers 18 residues. V was pared by 0 bases and J by 0 bases, with 14 bases between.

The sample holds one count of this clone. V gene TRBV6-1 combines with J gene TRBJ1-1; perhaps TRBD1 as D (5 bases). Germline values: CDR1 MNHNS, CDR2 SASEGT. V gave up 6 bases and J gave up 7 bases, with 21 bases separating them. The CDR3 length is 15 residues. The CDR3 loop reads CASRPPEGQLGEAFF. CDR3 nucleotides: TGTGCCAGCAGACCCCCGGAGGGGCAGTTGGGTGAAGCTTTCTTT.

This chain connects TRBV27 to TRBJ1-1; 9 bases are shared with TRBD1. CDR3 length: 15 residues. With V trimmed by 5 bases and J by 3 bases, 7 bases remained unmatched. CDR1 is MNHEY, CDR2 SMNVEV, per germline (reference sequence). CDR3 sequence (DNA): TGTGCCAGCAGTACACAGGGGGCTTCGTACACTGAAGCTTTCTTT. Amino acid sequence: CASSTQGASYTEAFF.

The rearrangement joins TRBV27 to TRBJ2-7; 10 positions match TRBD2. The germline V gene encodes CDR1 MNHEY and CDR2 SMNVEV (reference sequence). V shed 6 bases, J shed 4 bases, and the junction held 6 bases outside the gene matches. This CDR3 is built from 14 residues. CDR3 sequence reads: CASSLGTSVYEQYF. The CDR3 nucleotides read TGTGCCAGCAGCTTAGGGACTAGCGTGTACGAGCAGTACTTC.

This clone was recorded once. This rearrangement joins TRBV5-4 to TRBJ1-1; TRBD1 agrees at 7 bases. The CDR3 length is 12 residues. V lost 4 bases, J lost 5 bases, and 2 bases stayed unmatched. Germline V gene data show CDR1 as SGHNT and CDR2 as YYREEE (reference sequence). CDR3 region: CASSPQGTEAFF. For the CDR3, the DNA is TGTGCCAGCAGCCCACAGGGGACTGAAGCTTTCTTT.

This chain uses TRBV2 with TRBJ1-4, with unresolved D. Per germline, CDR1 SNHLY and CDR2 FYNNEI. This CDR3 has 13 amino acids. V was trimmed by 6 bases and J by 8 bases, leaving 13 bases between them. For the CDR3, the DNA is TGTGCCAGCAGCTTGGACCTTGGCGAAAAACTGTTTTTT. This gives the protein CASSLDLGEKLFF.

The chain employs TRBV15 and TRBJ2-3; tentatively, D is TRBD2 (5 bases). The V end was cut by 3 bases, the J end by 0 bases, with 19 bases between. This CDR3 has 18 amino acids. Per the germline V gene, CDR1 is LNHNV and CDR2 is YYDKDF (reference sequence). The CDR3 region has the DNA TGTGCCACCAGCAGGAAAGGGCGGGCGGGCCTTAGCACAGATACGCAGTATTTT. Its protein product is CATSRKGRAGLSTDTQYF.

V usage is TRBV2 and J usage is TRBJ2-7, with D unclear. Germline V lookup: CDR1 SNHLY, CDR2 FYNNEI. Trimming stripped 4 bases from V and 2 bases from J, with 3 bases between. The CDR3 sequence is 11 residues long. CDR3 sequence (DNA): TGTGCCAGCAGTGGGGCCTACGAGCAGTACTTC. Amino acids: CASSGAYEQYF.

This chain links TRBV6-5 with TRBJ2-7; 7 bases map to TRBD2. Losses at the gene ends were 2 bases for V and 9 bases for J; bases not matched to a gene: 13. Per germline, CDR1 MNHEY and CDR2 SVGAGI. This CDR3 has 15 residues. CDR3 DNA: TGTGCCAGCAGTTACGGTAGCGGGTCGGGGGATGGGCAGTACTTC. As protein: CASSYGSGSGDGQYF.

J is TRBJ2-7 and V is TRBV4-2; no firm D call. Trimming pared 0 bases from V and 2 bases from J, leaving 8 bases between. The CDR3 extends over 14 amino acids. The V gene's germline CDR1 is LGHNA and CDR2 YNFKEQ. CDR3 loop: CASSQEASTYEQYF. The CDR3 DNA follows: TGTGCCAGCAGCCAAGAAGCCTCTACCTACGAGCAGTACTTC.

J is TRBJ1-1 and V is TRBV27; 7 positions agree with TRBD1. Germline V gene lookup returns CDR1 MNHEY and CDR2 SMNVEV (reference sequence). The CDR3 covers 16 residues. V lost 6 bases and J lost 2; bases outside the gene matches: 12. The CDR3 nucleotides read TGTGCCAGCAGCTTGGGGGACAGTAGCTTAAACACTGAAGCTTTCTTT. Translated: CASSLGDSSLNTEAFF.